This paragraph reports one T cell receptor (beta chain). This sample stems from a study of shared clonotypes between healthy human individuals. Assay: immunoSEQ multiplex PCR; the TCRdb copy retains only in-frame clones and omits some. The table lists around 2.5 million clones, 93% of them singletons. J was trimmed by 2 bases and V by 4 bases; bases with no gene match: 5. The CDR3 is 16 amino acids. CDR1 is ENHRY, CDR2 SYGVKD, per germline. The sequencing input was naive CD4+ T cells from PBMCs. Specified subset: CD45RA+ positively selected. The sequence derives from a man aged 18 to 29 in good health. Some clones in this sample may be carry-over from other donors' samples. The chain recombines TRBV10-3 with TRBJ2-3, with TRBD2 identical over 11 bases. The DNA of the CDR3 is TGTGCCATCAGTGGGGGACTAGCGGCCGTCACAGATACGCAGTATTTT. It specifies CAISGGLAAVTDTQYF.